This TCR beta chain was captured by sequencing in a study of blood T cells in healthy people across ages. Study findings and constraints: The fall in TCR beta diversity per million T cells was roughly linear with age. Investigators viewed diversity estimates from one million T cells as underestimates, the study reported.

Regarding this clonotype: As yet, its antigen is unknown.

Then a second PCR, running roughly 7 to 11 cycles, was carried out with a sample-barcoded 5' primer and a J-beta primer mix. Each cDNA molecule carried a tag from a template-switch adaptor that contained 12 random nucleotides. One entry per CDR3 protein results from TCRdb running MiXCR on the 5' RACE reads. The sample includes nearly 1 million distinct CDR3 sequences, roughly half seen only once; the top ten take over 20%. Germline assignment: CDR1 SGHTA and CDR2 FQGNSA. CDR3 length: 13 residues. V gave up 6 bases and J gave up 7 bases; unmatched junction bases: 6. The study drew donors from healthy Caucasian individuals in Russia aged roughly 6 to 95.

The rearrangement joins TRBV7-2 to TRBJ1-2; the match to TRBD1 covers 9 bases. The source material was blood. The clonotype comes from a woman between 55 and 75 years old in good health. The CDR3 here is CASSYTGGLGYTF. The CDR3 bases are TGTGCCAGCAGTTATACAGGGGGCCTTGGCTACACCTTC.